One and the same sample provided the 15 T cell receptor beta chains below, sequenced in a study of post-analysis software for immune sequencing data. Study observations and caveats: TRBV5-6, TRBV5-1 and TRBV20-1 were among four or five TRBV segments more frequent in patients than controls.

No antigens are known for them. Unique molecular identifiers tagged the TCR beta cDNA libraries. TCRdb fed the PCR reads into MiXCR, producing one record per CDR3 protein. The sample consists of hundreds of thousands of distinct CDR3 sequences, around 47% of them appearing once. The sequenced sample consisted of blood. The source is a girl aged 10-17 years with multiple sclerosis.

The chain employs TRBV4-2 and TRBJ1-2; D unresolved. V lost 0 bases, J lost 7 bases, and 15 bases lay in between. Germline values: CDR1 LGHNA, CDR2 YNFKEQ. The CDR3 has 15 amino acids. The CDR3 DNA reads TGTGCCAGCAGCCAAGATCGAGGTGCCGAGGGTGGCTACACCTTC. Its protein product is CASSQDRGAEGGYTF.

The chain is built from TRBV6-5 and TRBJ1-4, with 8 nucleotides matching TRBD1. With V trimmed by 5 bases and J by 7 bases, 6 bases remained unmatched. Germline V CDR1 and CDR2: MNHEY, SVGAGI. This CDR3 contains 14 residues. The CDR3 protein is CASSPDRGREKLFF. CDR3 bases: TGTGCCAGCAGTCCCGACAGGGGCCGTGAAAAACTGTTTTTT.

The chain couples TRBV4-2 to TRBJ2-4; either TRBD1 or TRBD2 may supply D (6 bases each). The germline gives CDR1 LGHNA, CDR2 YNFKEQ. V was pared by 0 bases and J by 1 base, with 7 bases between. This CDR3 contains 15 residues. Here the CDR3 reads CASSQEGGAKNIQYF. The CDR3 DNA reads as TGTGCCAGCAGCCAAGAAGGGGGGGCCAAAAACATTCAGTACTTC.

This chain uses TRBV2 with TRBJ2-1, with TRBD2 matching 11 bases. Trimming at V came to 7 bases and at J to 9 bases, leaving 14 bases not matched to a gene. The germline V gene encodes CDR1 SNHLY and CDR2 FYNNEI. The CDR3 has 16 amino acids. CDR3 nucleotides: TGTGCCAGCATCCCTCTCCGGGGGACTAGCGGTAGTGAGCAGTTCTTC. Translating it yields CASIPLRGTSGSEQFF.

This chain connects TRBV7-9 to TRBJ2-3, with 11 bases fitting TRBD2. The V gene's germline CDR1 is SEHNR and CDR2 FQNEAQ (reference sequence). The CDR3 is made up of 15 amino acids. After removal of 6 bases from V and 4 bases from J, the junction contained 6 bases not matched to a gene. CDR3 amino acids: CASRRGSGRADTQYF. As DNA, the CDR3 is TGTGCCAGCAGGAGGGGTAGCGGGAGGGCAGATACGCAGTATTTT.

V and J are TRBV4-1 and TRBJ2-1; tentative D call: TRBD2 (6 bases). With 4 bases removed from V and 5 bases from J, the gap between germline ends came to 15 bases. Germline V CDR1 and CDR2: MGHRA, YSYEKL. This CDR3 contains 15 residues. The DNA of the CDR3 is TGCGCCAGCAGCCCCCCCCGGGAGAGGAACAATGAGCAGTTCTTC. This gives the protein CASSPPRERNNEQFF.

The rearrangement uses TRBV29-1 and TRBJ2-5, with 7 bases aligning to TRBD1. This CDR3 has 14 amino acids. CDR1 is SQVTM and CDR2 is ANQGSEA in the germline V gene. Germline trimming cut 3 bases from V and 11 bases from J; bases unmatched to any gene: 15. This CDR3 is CSVDGTGVLGEQYF. CDR3 bases: TGCAGCGTTGATGGAACAGGGGTCCTGGGAGAGCAGTACTTC.

This chain uses TRBV6-2 or TRBV6-3 with TRBJ1-2; a weak D match, TRBD1 (5 bases). This CDR3 has 14 residues. The V end was cut by 5 bases, the J end by 3 bases, with 13 bases between. Germline CDR1 MNHEY, CDR2 SVGEGT. The CDR3 nucleotides read TGTGCCAGCAGTACGGGGGACCTTTACTATGGCTACACCTTC. It specifies CASSTGDLYYGYTF.

This sequence joins TRBV29-1 and TRBJ2-7; 7 bases map to TRBD1. Trimming took 3 bases from V and 5 from J; bases not matched to a gene: 1. Germline-derived CDR1 and CDR2 are SQVTM and ANQGSEA. This CDR3 region has 11 residues. CDR3 amino acids: CSVDDRDEQYF. The CDR3 DNA is TGCAGCGTTGACGACAGGGACGAGCAGTACTTC.

The chain couples TRBV29-1 to TRBJ2-7; 7 bases fit TRBD1. The CDR3 runs to 15 residues. V lost 5 bases to trimming and J lost 1 base; unmatched junction nucleotides: 11. Germline CDR1 reads SQVTM; CDR2 reads ANQGSEA. CDR3 coding DNA: TGCAGCGTTCATGCCGACAGGGCCTCTTCCTACGAGCAGTACTTC. This gives the protein CSVHADRASSYEQYF.

V and J are TRBV4-1 and TRBJ2-7; 10 bases map to TRBD1. Germline values: CDR1 MGHRA, CDR2 YSYEKL. V lost 1 base to trimming and J lost 6 bases; unmatched junction nucleotides: 9. CDR3 length: 16 amino acids. The CDR3 reads CASSQAPGTGAVEQYF. As DNA, the CDR3 is TGCGCCAGCAGCCAAGCCCCGGGGACAGGGGCGGTCGAGCAGTACTTC.

There are a few counts of this clonotype. This chain joins TRBV18 and TRBJ2-7, with D uncertain. This CDR3 has 13 amino acids. The V end was cut by 5 bases, the J end by 0 bases, with 8 bases between. Germline lookup yields CDR1 KGHSH and CDR2 LQKENI. The CDR3 sequence: CASSGSFSYEQYF. The CDR3 bases are TGTGCCAGCTCAGGCTCTTTCTCCTACGAGCAGTACTTC.

This chain links TRBV7-2 with TRBJ2-2, with D possibly called TRBD1 or TRBD2 (6 bases each). This CDR3 region has 18 residues. V lost 2 bases and J lost 5, with 21 bases in between. The germline V gene has CDR1 SGHTA and CDR2 FQGNSA. The DNA for the CDR3 is TGTGCCAGCAGCTTAATCTCCGGAGGGGGGCTATTGACCGGGGAGCTGTTTTTT. Protein product: CASSLISGGGLLTGELFF. Complete variable domain (other parts from reference TRBV7-2 and TRBJ2-2): GAGVSQSPSNKVTEKGKDVELRCDPISGHTALYWYRQSLGQGLEFLIYFQGNSAPDKSGLPSDRFSAERTGGSVSTLTIQRTQQEDSAVYLCASSLISGGGLLTGELFFGEGSRLTVL.

This chain links TRBV5-1 with TRBJ1-2, with D hard to call. The CDR3 loop spans 11 amino acids. Trimming left V 7 bases short and J 2 bases short, with 6 bases between. Germline V gene data show CDR1 as SGHRS and CDR2 as YFSETQ. CDR3: CASDGNYGYTF. CDR3 sequence (DNA): TGCGCCAGCGACGGCAACTATGGCTACACCTTC. Variable domain in full (rest from reference TRBV5-1 and TRBJ1-2): KAGVTQTPRYLIKTRGQQVTLSCSPISGHRSVSWYQQTPGQGLQFLFEYFSETQRNKGNFPGRFSGRQFSNSRSEMNVSTLELGDSALYLCASDGNYGYTFGSGTRLTVV.

The chain uses TRBV5-4 and TRBJ2-7; tentative D call: TRBD1 (6 bases). The CDR3 has 14 residues. Looked up from germline, CDR1 is SGHNT and CDR2 is YYREEE (reference sequence). The V end lost 4 bases, the J end lost 4 bases, and 15 bases lay between the germline ends. The CDR3 loop reads CASSPWTAPYEQYF. DNA of the CDR3: TGTGCCAGCAGCCCCTGGACAGCGCCGTACGAGCAGTACTTC.